These 31 T cell receptor beta chains came from one sample sequenced in a study of lymphopenia after photon versus proton radiotherapy. The protocol was immunoSEQ multiplex PCR, while the TCRdb copy is restricted to in-frame clones and leaves out a portion. Among 65,000 or so clones, about 90% were seen once, and the ten largest hold roughly 13%. The specimen comprised peripheral blood, sampled from a patient treated with proton-based radiotherapy. The receptors shown here come from a man older than 75 with esophageal cancer.

The chain combines TRBV18 with TRBJ1-2, with 8 bases that match TRBD1. Germline assignment: CDR1 KGHSH and CDR2 LQKENI. Trimming took 8 bases from V and 5 from J; bases not matched to a gene: 7. The CDR3 has 13 residues. CDR3 protein: CASGEGQEYGYTF. In DNA, the CDR3 is TGTGCCAGCGGGGAGGGACAGGAGTATGGCTACACCTTC.

The V gene is TRBV7-9, the J gene TRBJ2-7, with a possible D match to TRBD2 (6 bases). The CDR3 is made up of 16 amino acids. In germline, CDR1 is SEHNR, CDR2 FQNEAQ (reference sequence). V lost 5 bases, J lost 0 bases, and 17 bases lay in between. The CDR3 is CASSLGGGRVSYEQYF. The CDR3 DNA is TGTGCCAGCAGCCTCGGGGGAGGAAGGGTCTCCTACGAGCAGTACTTC.

The chain carries TRBV7-2 and TRBJ2-2, with D possibly being TRBD2 (5 bases). This CDR3 spans 16 amino acids. Germline CDR1 and CDR2: SGHTA and FQGNSA. V lost 2 bases and J 1 base, leaving 11 bases between the germline ends. As DNA, the CDR3 is TGTGCCAGCAGCTTATCACTCGGGATGAACACCGGGGAGCTGTTTTTT. Translating it yields CASSLSLGMNTGELFF.

The chain employs TRBV19 and TRBJ1-3, with 8 nucleotides matching TRBD1. Germline values: CDR1 LNHDA, CDR2 SQIVND (reference sequence). The V segment lost 5 bases and the J segment 8 bases; nucleotides outside the gene matches: 11. CDR3 length equals 15 residues. The CDR3 sequence: CASSLGQGRGYTIYF. DNA for the CDR3: TGTGCCAGTAGTCTCGGACAGGGCAGGGGCTACACCATATATTTT.

The chain recombines TRBV7-9 with TRBJ1-4; 8 bases line up with TRBD1. Trimming cost V 1 base and J 8 bases; bases outside gene matches: 3. Germline CDR1 SEHNR, CDR2 FQNEAQ (reference sequence). The CDR3 covers 14 residues. The CDR3 here is CASSLGTGREKLFF. DNA of the CDR3: TGTGCCAGCAGCTTAGGGACAGGGAGGGAAAAACTGTTTTTT.

The chain combines TRBV19 with TRBJ1-2; possibly TRBD1 for D (6 bases). Germline CDR1 reads LNHDA; CDR2 reads SQIVND (reference sequence). Trimming stripped 1 base from V and 2 bases from J, with 14 bases between. The CDR3 has 16 amino acids. DNA for the CDR3: TGTGCCAGTAGTATAGTGGCGAGGGGGTGGAACTATGGCTACACCTTC. As protein: CASSIVARGWNYGYTF.

This sequence joins TRBV19 and TRBJ2-3, with TRBD2 identical over 8 bases. Germline lookup yields CDR1 LNHDA and CDR2 SQIVND (reference sequence). J was trimmed by 7 bases and V by 5 bases; bases with no gene match: 20. The CDR3 runs to 18 residues. As DNA, the CDR3 is TGTGCCAGTAGTGCGGGGAGCGGGGGACCACTGCGACCCTATACGCAGTATTTT. Amino acid sequence: CASSAGSGGPLRPYTQYF.

The chain uses TRBV18 and TRBJ1-2; D is unclear. Germline lookup yields CDR1 KGHSH and CDR2 LQKENI. The CDR3 totals 12 residues. Trimming pared 2 bases from V and 5 bases from J, leaving 6 bases between. The chain's CDR3 is CASSPRDYGYTF. The CDR3 nucleotides are TGTGCCAGCTCACCAAGGGATTATGGCTACACCTTC.

This chain joins TRBV4-3 and TRBJ1-2; unclear D gene. Trimming pared 0 bases from V and 5 bases from J, leaving 7 bases between. Germline CDR1 LGHNA, CDR2 YSLEER. The CDR3 sequence is 13 residues long. CDR3 DNA: TGCGCCAGCAGCCAAGATCTTAGGTATGGCTACACCTTC. This sequence encodes CASSQDLRYGYTF.

The chain employs TRBV5-5 and TRBJ1-4; D remains unclear. CDR3 length: 15 amino acids. Germline-derived CDR1 and CDR2 are SGHKS and YYEKEE (reference sequence). V lost 0 bases, J lost 4 bases, and 10 bases lay in between. Here the CDR3 reads CASSLATDDNEKLFF. For the CDR3, the DNA is TGTGCCAGCAGCTTGGCAACAGACGATAATGAAAAACTGTTTTTT.

The J gene is TRBJ1-1, the V gene TRBV2; D may be TRBD1 (6 bases). The CDR3 consists of 14 residues. The V end was cut by 10 bases, the J end by 0 bases, with 15 bases between. CDR1 and CDR2 (germline): SNHLY, FYNNEI. CDR3 DNA sequence: TGTGCCACCCGGAGGGACACGATGAACACTGAAGCTTTCTTT. Its translation: CATRRDTMNTEAFF.

The chain recombines TRBV6-1 with TRBJ2-7, with D possibly matching TRBD2 (6 bases). Germline V gives CDR1 MNHNS, CDR2 SASEGT. The CDR3 runs 14 residues. With 3 bases removed from V and 5 bases from J, the gap between germline ends came to 14 bases. The CDR3 loop is CASSEAGRTDEQYF. In DNA, the CDR3 is TGTGCCAGCAGTGAGGCGGGACGGACGGACGAGCAGTACTTC.

The V call is TRBV4-3, the J call TRBJ1-6; weak D call: TRBD1 (6 bases). The V end was cut by 1 base, the J end by 5 bases, with 9 bases between. The CDR3 spans 15 residues. CDR1 LGHNA and CDR2 YSLEER come from the germline V gene. CDR3 sequence reads: CASSQAEGDNSPLHF. The CDR3 DNA reads TGCGCCAGCAGCCAAGCCGAGGGGGATAATTCACCCCTCCACTTT.

The chain couples TRBV27 to TRBJ1-5; D uncertain. Germline CDR1 is MNHEY and CDR2 is SMNVEV (reference sequence). Trimming removed 0 bases at V and 0 bases at J, with 15 bases between. This CDR3 contains 18 residues. CDR3 sequence: CASSLSPLYAYSNQPQHF. The CDR3 coding sequence is TGTGCCAGCAGTTTATCGCCCCTCTACGCGTATAGCAATCAGCCCCAGCATTTT.

The chain links TRBV30 to TRBJ1-5, with 10 bases identical to TRBD1. V trimming: 5 bases; J trimming: 4 bases; junction bases outside the gene matches: 8. Germline lookup yields CDR1 GTSNPN and CDR2 SVGIG (reference sequence). The CDR3 has 15 residues. The CDR3 coding sequence is TGTGCCTGGCGGGGGGGACAGGGGTTAAATCAGCCCCAGCATTTT. This codes for CAWRGGQGLNQPQHF.

This clone showed up many times. The chain links TRBV19 to TRBJ1-6, with 9 bases that match TRBD1. The CDR3 totals 15 residues. Germline CDR1 is LNHDA and CDR2 is SQIVND (reference sequence). J lost 9 bases, V lost 5 bases, and 8 bases had no gene match. CDR3 amino acids: CASSAGTGPFSPLHF. The DNA of the CDR3 is TGTGCCAGTAGTGCCGGGACAGGGCCGTTTTCACCCCTCCACTTT.

The chain uses TRBV7-2 and TRBJ2-7, with a tentative D call TRBD2 (5 bases). V lost 4 bases, J lost 1 base, and 11 bases lay in between. CDR3 length equals 14 residues. The V gene's germline CDR1 is SGHTA and CDR2 FQGNSA. CDR3 sequence reads: CASSSLRGSYEQYF. The CDR3 DNA follows: TGTGCCAGCAGCTCGCTAAGAGGGTCCTACGAGCAGTACTTC.

This sequence joins TRBV6-6 and TRBJ1-5; D gene unclear. The CDR3 runs to 15 residues. The germline CDR1 and CDR2 sequences are MNHNY and SVGAGI (reference sequence). Trimming removed 6 bases from V and 0 bases from J, with 12 bases in between. The CDR3 DNA reads TGTGCCAGCAGACCCACTAGGATTAGCAATCAGCCCCAGCATTTT. Residues: CASRPTRISNQPQHF.

The chain joins TRBV7-9 to TRBJ2-7; D might be TRBD2 (6 bases). The CDR3 spans 11 residues. The germline CDR1 and CDR2 sequences are SEHNR and FQNEAQ (reference sequence). The germline V and J ends were trimmed by 4 bases and 12 bases, with 13 bases remaining between them. The CDR3: CASSSRLETYF. The CDR3 nucleotides read TGTGCCAGCAGCTCACGACTAGAGACGTACTTC.

The chain recombines TRBV5-1 with TRBJ2-5; D is undetermined. Germline V gene lookup returns CDR1 SGHRS and CDR2 YFSETQ. Trimming removed 1 base at V and 5 bases at J, with 3 bases between. CDR3 length equals 11 residues. The CDR3 DNA reads as TGCGCCAGCAGCTTGCACGAGACCCAGTACTTC. Encoded protein: CASSLHETQYF.

This clone was detected once. The V and J genes are TRBV12-5 and TRBJ2-7; 7 nucleotides line up with TRBD1. CDR3 size: 15 residues. The V gene end was trimmed by 4 bases and the J gene end by 2 bases; junction bases not matched to a gene: 8. Per germline, CDR1 LGHNT and CDR2 FRNRAP. The CDR3 reads CASGSSGTAAYEQYF. The CDR3 nucleotides are TGTGCTAGTGGTTCCTCCGGGACAGCAGCCTACGAGCAGTACTTC. The whole variable domain, filled in from reference TRBV12-5 and TRBJ2-7, reads DARVTQTPRHKVTEMGQEVTMRCQPILGHNTVFWYRQTMMQGLELLAYFRNRAPLDDSGMPKDRFSAEMPDATLATLKIQPSEPRDSAVYFCASGSSGTAAYEQYFGPGTRLTVT.

This clone is termed medium-sized. The chain couples TRBV15 to TRBJ2-7; 8 bases fit TRBD1. The CDR3 consists of 15 residues. V shed 0 bases and J 1 base; nucleotides not matched to a gene: 2. Per germline, CDR1 LNHNV and CDR2 YYDKDF (reference sequence). DNA of the CDR3: TGTGCCACCAGCAGAGACACAGGGGGGTCCTACGAGCAGTACTTC. It codes for CATSRDTGGSYEQYF.

This clone was seen once. The V gene is TRBV11-3, the J gene TRBJ2-1; TRBD1 is a possible D gene (6 bases). There are 16 residues in the CDR3. Germline V gene lookup returns CDR1 SGHNT and CDR2 YENEEA. V lost 4 bases to trimming and J lost 10 bases, with 23 bases between them. The CDR3 nucleotides are TGTGCCAGCAGCTCCCACCGACAGGCCCAATTGGCGGAGCAGTTCTTC. Amino acids: CASSSHRQAQLAEQFF.

This clone is a singleton in its sample. The chain joins TRBV7-9 to TRBJ1-3, with D perhaps matching TRBD1 (6 bases). Deletions cut 4 bases from V and 4 bases from J, with 11 bases between. Germline V lookup: CDR1 SEHNR, CDR2 FQNEAQ (reference sequence). The CDR3 consists of 14 residues. CDR3 protein: CASSWRTGGNTIYF. CDR3 coding DNA: TGTGCCAGCAGCTGGAGAACAGGGGGAAACACCATATATTTT.

This clone was seen only a few times. The chain uses TRBV10-3 and TRBJ2-1, with D perhaps TRBD2 (5 bases). The CDR3 loop spans 14 amino acids. Germline V CDR1 and CDR2: ENHRY, SYGVKD. The V and J ends lost 3 bases and 3 bases respectively, with 9 bases between them. CDR3 protein: CAISDPGNYNEQFF. CDR3 sequence (DNA): TGTGCCATCAGTGACCCCGGGAACTACAATGAGCAGTTCTTC.

This chain connects TRBV18 to TRBJ1-1; possibly TRBD1 for D (6 bases). The CDR3 length is 15 residues. Trimming pared 2 bases from V and 6 bases from J, leaving 16 bases between. Per germline, CDR1 KGHSH and CDR2 LQKENI. CDR3 nucleotide sequence: TGTGCCAGCTCACCAACAGGGACCTTCGACTCTGAAGCTTTCTTT. Translation: CASSPTGTFDSEAFF.

This sequence joins TRBV7-9 and TRBJ2-3; perhaps TRBD2 as D (5 bases). CDR3 length equals 15 residues. CDR1 and CDR2 (germline): SEHNR, FQNEAQ (reference sequence). V shed 4 bases and J shed 2 bases, with 13 bases lying between them. CDR3 residues: CASSSPGSYTDTQYF. For the CDR3, the DNA is TGTGCCAGCAGCTCTCCGGGATCATACACAGATACGCAGTATTTT.

The chain joins TRBV11-2 to TRBJ2-7; perhaps TRBD2 as D (6 bases). Germline V lookup: CDR1 SGHAT, CDR2 FQNNGV. Trimming pared 5 bases from V and 4 bases from J, leaving 15 bases between. The CDR3 is 14 residues long. This chain's CDR3 is CASSLGLGYYEQYF. CDR3 nucleotide sequence: TGTGCCAGCAGCCTGGGACTTGGATATTACGAGCAGTACTTC.

V is TRBV5-4 and J is TRBJ2-5; TRBD1 is a possible D gene (5 bases). From germline, CDR1 is SGHNT and CDR2 YYREEE (reference sequence). The CDR3 is 14 amino acids. V dropped 0 bases and J dropped 6 bases, with 12 bases sitting between them. This CDR3 reads CASSLGSGLKTQYF. CDR3 bases: TGTGCCAGCAGCTTGGGGTCAGGGTTGAAGACCCAGTACTTC. The whole variable domain, remainder taken from reference TRBV5-4 and TRBJ2-5, is ETGVTQSPTHLIKTRGQQVTLRCSSQSGHNTVSWYQQALGQGPQFIFQYYREEENGRGNFPPRFSGLQFPNYSSELNVNALELDDSALYLCASSLGSGLKTQYFGPGTRLLVL.

The chain uses TRBV6-1 and TRBJ1-1; possible D gene TRBD1, 5 bases. With 5 bases removed from V and 4 bases from J, the gap between germline ends came to 11 bases. Germline V gives CDR1 MNHNS, CDR2 SASEGT. The CDR3 has 13 residues. CDR3 sequence reads: CASSPQVATEAFF. The CDR3 DNA reads TGTGCCAGCAGTCCACAGGTAGCCACTGAAGCTTTCTTT.

V is TRBV19 and J is TRBJ1-1; D not resolved. Trimming removed 8 bases from V and 2 bases from J, with 12 bases in between. This CDR3 has 13 residues. Germline loops: CDR1 LNHDA, CDR2 SQIVND (reference sequence). CDR3 in DNA: TGTGCCAGTTCGGACGGCGCTAACACTGAAGCTTTCTTT. Protein product: CASSDGANTEAFF.